These 12 T cell receptor beta chains were sequenced from one sample in a study of T cell repertoires in cytomegalovirus infection. TCRdb re-analysed the reads in MiXCR, keeping a single row per CDR3 protein. The sample carries 630,000 or so distinct CDR3 sequences, roughly a quarter recorded once. Sequencing input: CD8+ T cells from PBMCs. These TCRs come from a human donor in good health (CMV status not recorded). Some clones in this sample may be carry-over from other donors' samples.

This clonotype was observed at least ten times. This chain joins TRBV19 and TRBJ1-1; D possibly corresponds to TRBD1 (6 bases). This CDR3 contains 13 residues. From germline, CDR1 is LNHDA and CDR2 SQIVND (reference sequence). The ends were cut back, 10 bases at V and 2 bases at J, with 14 bases in the middle. This CDR3 is CATALGHNTEAFF. DNA for the CDR3: TGTGCCACTGCACTGGGACATAACACTGAAGCTTTCTTT.

The V gene is TRBV20-1, the J gene TRBJ2-1, with D perhaps being TRBD1 or TRBD2 (5 bases each). The CDR3 runs 17 residues. V dropped 0 bases and J dropped 4 bases, with 19 bases sitting between them. The germline V gene has CDR1 DFQATT and CDR2 SNEGSKA (reference sequence). The CDR3 sequence: CSARDLGRGETYNEQFF. CDR3 coding DNA: TGCAGTGCTAGAGATCTCGGAAGAGGGGAAACGTACAATGAGCAGTTCTTC.

This clonotype was recorded at least ten times. The V gene is TRBV7-2, the J gene TRBJ1-1; D remains unclear. The germline gives CDR1 SGHTA, CDR2 FQGNSA. This CDR3 has 14 residues. With 3 bases removed from V and 4 bases from J, the gap between germline ends came to 12 bases. In DNA, the CDR3 is TGTGCCAGCAGCTTCCCACAAGCGGGCACTGAAGCTTTCTTT. Its protein product is CASSFPQAGTEAFF.

The chain uses TRBV27 and TRBJ2-1; TRBD2 matches 10 bases. The CDR3 consists of 17 residues. With V trimmed by 6 bases and J by 7 bases, 15 bases remained unmatched. Germline loops: CDR1 MNHEY, CDR2 SMNVEV (reference sequence). The CDR3 DNA reads as TGTGCCAGCAGCCTCGTTAGACTAGCGGGTTCCAGAAATGAGCAGTTCTTC. It yields the protein CASSLVRLAGSRNEQFF.

The table lists this clonotype with a few counts. The rearrangement joins TRBV6-6 to TRBJ2-6, with TRBD1 matching 8 bases. V lost 5 bases and J lost 2; bases outside the gene matches: 8. CDR1 and CDR2 from the germline V gene are MNHNY and SVGAGI (reference sequence). CDR3 length: 17 amino acids. CDR3 DNA: TGTGCCAGCAGTAAGGGGACAGGCAGGCCTGGGGCCAACGTCCTGACTTTC. It is translated as CASSKGTGRPGANVLTF.

The CDR3 DNA reads as TGTGCCAGCAGTTACCCGACAGAGAACACTGAAGCTTTCTTT. Its protein product is CASSYPTENTEAFF. V gene TRBV6-2 or TRBV6-3 combines with J gene TRBJ1-1; the D gene is possibly TRBD1 (5 bases). The germline V gene encodes CDR1 MNHEY and CDR2 SVGEGT. The CDR3 has 14 amino acids. Trimming removed 2 bases from V and 1 base from J, with 8 bases in between.

The J gene is TRBJ2-1, the V gene TRBV13; TRBD2 aligns across 8 bases. There are 14 residues in the CDR3. Germline V gives CDR1 PRHDT, CDR2 FYEKMQ (reference sequence). The V and J ends lost 5 bases and 8 bases, in that order; junction bases with no gene match: 8. The CDR3 loop reads CASSAGGGSDEQFF. CDR3 DNA sequence: TGTGCCAGCAGCGCCGGGGGGGGCTCCGATGAGCAGTTCTTC.

This clonotype was observed a single time. The chain uses TRBV6-2 or TRBV6-3 and TRBJ2-7; 7 nucleotides agree with TRBD1. In germline, CDR1 is MNHEY, CDR2 SVGEGT. The ends lost 2 bases at V and 3 bases at J; junction bases unmatched: 4. This CDR3 comprises 14 residues. The CDR3 nucleotides are TGTGCCAGCAGTTACCACGGACAGGACTACGAGCAGTACGTC. It specifies CASSYHGQDYEQYV.

This clonotype has just a few counts. The chain employs TRBV4-1 and TRBJ2-1, with no clear D. Germline values: CDR1 MGHRA, CDR2 YSYEKL. The CDR3 extends over 15 amino acids. V was shortened by 1 base and J by 10 bases, with 17 bases between the two germline ends. The CDR3 here is CASSQALARPVEQFF. The CDR3 DNA reads as TGCGCCAGCAGCCAAGCTCTGGCGCGGCCAGTCGAGCAGTTCTTC.

The rearrangement uses TRBV4-1 and TRBJ2-6; no firm D call. Per the germline V gene, CDR1 is MGHRA and CDR2 is YSYEKL. V lost 0 bases and J lost 0, with 6 bases in between. CDR3 length equals 16 residues. Written as DNA, the CDR3 is TGCGCCAGCAGCCAAGAGTGGCACTCTGGGGCCAACGTCCTGACTTTC. Protein: CASSQEWHSGANVLTF.

The rearrangement links TRBV6-5 to TRBJ2-4; 7 bases agree with TRBD2. There are 16 residues in the CDR3. V lost 2 bases, J lost 7 bases, and 11 bases stayed unmatched. CDR1 and CDR2 from the germline V gene are MNHEY and SVGAGI. CDR3 sequence reads: CASSYGGGGGSNIQYF. The CDR3 nucleotides read TGTGCCAGCAGTTACGGCGGGGGTGGGGGTAGTAACATTCAGTACTTC.

The V call is TRBV24-1, the J call TRBJ2-2; 9 bases line up with TRBD1. J gave up 7 bases and V 4 bases, and 6 bases lay outside the gene matches. From germline, CDR1 is KGHDR and CDR2 SFDVKD. The length of the CDR3 is 15 residues. The CDR3 spells CATSENRGRVGELFF. DNA for the CDR3: TGTGCCACCAGTGAAAACAGGGGGCGCGTCGGGGAGCTGTTTTTT.